These T cell receptor beta chains were read from a single sample in a study of blood T cell repertoires in COVID-19. Assay used: immunoSEQ multiplex PCR; TCRdb lists only in-frame clones, some missing. The sample lists around 330,000 clones; 75% to 90% were seen once. Sequencing used PBMCs or T cells enriched from blood (not recorded which). The receptors were sampled from a woman aged 40 to 50 who had recovered from COVID-19. Each CDR3 is given with its conserved first and last residue. The order of the fields is V gene, J gene, CDR3 protein.

TRBV27	TRBJ2-7	CASSSPLSGLYF
TRBV2	TRBJ2-1	CASNLAPLAGVSNEQFF
TRBV24-1	TRBJ2-2	CATSDFKGLAGMGGELFF
TRBV1	TRBJ2-7	CTSSQDPSGIRYEQYF
TRBV11-2	TRBJ2-1	CASSFEREYNEQFF
TRBV4-2	TRBJ1-4	CASSQDSTGREKLFF
TRBV6-2/TRBV6-3	TRBJ2-2	CASSSPLAGANTGELFF
TRBV5-1	TRBJ2-5	CASSRAAGGQETQYF
TRBV2	TRBJ1-1	CASTTQGNTEAFF
TRBV18	TRBJ1-1	CASSPTLGDTEAFF
TRBV28	TRBJ1-1	CASSSRTSEAFF
TRBV5-6	TRBJ2-2	CASSWTGGPGELFF
TRBV5-4	TRBJ2-7	CASSWLGTSGSLWDF
TRBV12-3/TRBV12-4	TRBJ1-1	CASSQRDSEAFF
TRBV5-4	TRBJ1-2	CASSPVGWTGGTYGYTF
TRBV9	TRBJ2-3	CASSVRTGEYLSTDTQYF
TRBV7-6	TRBJ2-5	CASSLVGALQETQYF
TRBV6-2/TRBV6-3	TRBJ1-1	CASSFIQGSTEAFF
TRBV27	TRBJ1-1	CASSLFRGNTEAFF
TRBV11-2	TRBJ2-3	CASSLGPLAELQYF
TRBV2	TRBJ1-1	CASSEQLNTEAFF
TRBV5-6	TRBJ2-1	CASTGETDQRNEQFF
TRBV29-1	TRBJ2-1	CSVGLAGWSGEQFF
TRBV7-3	TRBJ2-3	CASSLSPQQGAAQYF
TRBV6-6	TRBJ2-1	CASSPSGRLYNEQFF
TRBV9	TRBJ2-2	CASSVDEREWNGELFF
TRBV5-1	TRBJ2-7	CASSFRDEQYF
TRBV12-3/TRBV12-4	TRBJ1-2	CASTTRGGYGYTF
TRBV11-3	TRBJ2-1	CASSTATGFVSYNEQFF
TRBV11-3	TRBJ1-2	CASSFGSQGGGYTF
TRBV24-1	TRBJ1-1	CATSGRQDTEAFF
TRBV27	TRBJ2-1	CASRTGTSGKSYNEQFF
TRBV21-1	TRBJ1-3	CASSKIFGSGNTIYF
TRBV28	TRBJ2-1	CASTLPGQGTNEQFF
TRBV30	TRBJ2-3	CAWSPYFLERGGTDTQYF
TRBV19	TRBJ2-5	CASSIGDTLEETQYF
TRBV2	TRBJ2-3	CASSGQGTDTQYF